The entry that follows covers one T cell receptor beta chain sequence. Its target is unknown. Generated by immunoSEQ multiplex PCR, the TCRdb table keeps only in-frame clones and is missing some. The data show about 180,000 clones, roughly 86% seen once. This sample stems from a study of cytomegalovirus exposure and HLA in healthy donors. Points from the study as a whole: TCR beta chains numbering approximately 150 were designated cytomegalovirus-associated. Rarity marked most TCR sequences, yet some public TCRs occurred in many donors.

Germline-derived CDR1 and CDR2 are MNHEY and SVGAGI. V was pared by 5 bases and J by 4 bases, with 9 bases between. The CDR3 is made up of 12 amino acids. The sequencing sample was made of PBMCs. The V and J genes are TRBV6-5 and TRBJ2-7; D gene ambiguous. The TCR comes from a man aged 18 to 29 in good health and CMV-seropositive. In DNA, the CDR3 is TGTGCCAGCAGTATTAACAGTTACGAGCAGTACTTC. Its translation: CASSINSYEQYF.